This T cell receptor (beta chain) was observed in a study of T cells in Graves' hyperthyroidism and ophthalmopathy. The study, taken as a whole, reports: The majority of expanded thyroid clonotypes above 0.001 also appeared in blood. The authors' 13 V-J model separated ophthalmopathy from stable hyperthyroidism.

This clonotype has a count of ten or more. Antigen unknown. Template material for amplifying TCR beta CDR3 regions consisted of RNA transcripts. When the TCR CDR3 underwent first-round RT-PCR, the HTBI primer set was used. Each CDR3 protein is one row after TCRdb ran MiXCR on the multiplex PCR reads. Counted here are around 600,000 distinct CDR3 sequences, 11% to 15% occurring once; the ten biggest clones make up approximately 6.4%. V dropped 5 bases and J dropped 2 bases, with 11 bases sitting between them. The CDR3 totals 14 residues. Reasons for excluding patients were uncontrolled infection, other autoimmune disease, pregnancy or lactation. Fresh 10 ml peripheral blood yielded PBMCs.

The sample consisted of blood. This clonotype was obtained from a woman between 18 and 30 years old with Graves' ophthalmopathy. V and J are TRBV12-3 or TRBV12-4 and TRBJ2-3, with D perhaps being TRBD1 or TRBD2 (5 bases each). This CDR3 is CASSAGTNTDTQYF. CDR3 in DNA: TGTGCCAGCAGTGCCGGGACCAACACAGATACGCAGTATTTT.